This record covers a single T cell receptor (beta chain). This entry is derived from a study of control samples from healthy donors and cancer patients. Measured with immunoSEQ multiplex PCR; TCRdb has only the in-frame clones, and not every one. The sample has around 100,000 clones, 85% to 90% seen once. V shed 1 base and J shed 14 bases, with 11 bases lying between them. The length of the CDR3 is 11 residues. CDR1 is LGHDT, CDR2 YNNKEL, per germline (reference sequence). This receptor was identified in a man in his fifties or sixties with lung cancer. Sequences were obtained from PBMCs. The chain carries TRBV3-1 (or the pseudogene TRBV3-2) and TRBJ1-2; D remains ambiguous. CDR3 nucleotides: TGTGCCAGCAGCCAAGGTATAGGGCCGACCTTC. Protein: CASSQGIGPTF.